This T cell receptor (beta chain) emerged from a study of T cells expressing NK-cell markers. Using the 5' RACE reads, TCRdb records one entry per CDR3 protein without DNA. Here the sample table reports about 260,000 distinct CDR3 sequences. Specimen: blood T cells: a sorted CD56 or NKG2C T cell subset, CD4+ or CD8+ T cells, or bulk PBMC T cells (not recorded which). This clonotype originated in a woman between 18 and 70 years old in good health.

CDR3 sequence reads: CASSRLEGNEQFF. This chain links TRBV5-4 with TRBJ2-1; TCRdb gives TRBD2 as the D gene, but with no DNA this cannot be confirmed. The CDR3 sequence is 13 residues long. The V gene's germline CDR1 is SGHNT and CDR2 YYREEE (reference sequence).